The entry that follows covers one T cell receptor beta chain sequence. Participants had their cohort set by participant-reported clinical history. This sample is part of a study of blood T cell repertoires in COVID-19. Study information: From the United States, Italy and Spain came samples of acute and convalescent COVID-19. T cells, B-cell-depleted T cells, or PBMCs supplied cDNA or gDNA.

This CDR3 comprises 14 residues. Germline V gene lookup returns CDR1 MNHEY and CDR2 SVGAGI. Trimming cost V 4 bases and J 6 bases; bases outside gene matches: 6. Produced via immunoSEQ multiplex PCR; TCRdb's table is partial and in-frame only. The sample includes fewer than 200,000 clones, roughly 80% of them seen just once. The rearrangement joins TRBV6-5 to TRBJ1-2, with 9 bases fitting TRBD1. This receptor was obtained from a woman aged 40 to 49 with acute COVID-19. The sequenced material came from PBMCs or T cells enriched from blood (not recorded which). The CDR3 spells CASSSAGTGNGYTF. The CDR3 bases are TGTGCCAGCAGTTCCGCCGGGACAGGGAATGGCTACACCTTC.